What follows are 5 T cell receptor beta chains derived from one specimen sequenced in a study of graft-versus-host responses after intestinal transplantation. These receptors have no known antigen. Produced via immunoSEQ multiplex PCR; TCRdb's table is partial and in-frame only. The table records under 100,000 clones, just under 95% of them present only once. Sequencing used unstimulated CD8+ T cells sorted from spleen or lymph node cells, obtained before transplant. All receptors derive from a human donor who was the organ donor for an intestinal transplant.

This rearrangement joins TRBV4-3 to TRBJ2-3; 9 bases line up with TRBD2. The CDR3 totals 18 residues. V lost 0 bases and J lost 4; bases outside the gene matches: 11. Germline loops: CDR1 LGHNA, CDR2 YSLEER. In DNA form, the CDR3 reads TGCGCCAGCAGCCAAGATGGTGGGCGGGGGGGCCGATCAGATACGCAGTATTTT. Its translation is CASSQDGGRGGRSDTQYF.

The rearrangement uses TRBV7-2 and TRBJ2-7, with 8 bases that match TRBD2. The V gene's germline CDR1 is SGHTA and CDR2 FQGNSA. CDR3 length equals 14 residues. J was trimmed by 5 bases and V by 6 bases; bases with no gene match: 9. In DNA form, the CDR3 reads TGTGCCAGCAGTTCTACTAGCGGTGGCGACGAGCAGTACTTC. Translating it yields CASSSTSGGDEQYF.

The CDR3 DNA reads TGCGCCAGCAGCCCAGGACAGGGACGGAGGGCTAATGAAAAACTGTTTTTT. Protein: CASSPGQGRRANEKLFF. The chain employs TRBV4-3 and TRBJ1-4; 8 bases match TRBD1. After removal of 4 bases from V and 3 bases from J, the junction contained 10 bases not matched to a gene. The CDR3 covers 17 residues. Germline V lookup: CDR1 LGHNA, CDR2 YSLEER.

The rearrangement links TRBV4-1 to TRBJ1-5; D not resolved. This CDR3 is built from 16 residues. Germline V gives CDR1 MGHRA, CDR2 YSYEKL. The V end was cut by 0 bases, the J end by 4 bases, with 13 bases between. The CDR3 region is CASSQEFQQPNQPQHF. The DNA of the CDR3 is TGCGCCAGCAGCCAAGAATTTCAACAGCCGAATCAGCCCCAGCATTTT.

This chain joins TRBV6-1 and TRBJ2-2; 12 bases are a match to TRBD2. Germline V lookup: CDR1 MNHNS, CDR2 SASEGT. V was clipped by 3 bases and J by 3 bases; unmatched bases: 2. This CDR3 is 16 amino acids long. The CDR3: CASSDGLAGYTGELFF. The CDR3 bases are TGTGCCAGCAGTGATGGACTAGCGGGGTACACCGGGGAGCTGTTTTTT.